This T cell receptor (beta chain) was retrieved from a study of blood T cell repertoires in COVID-19. The V end lost 5 bases, the J end lost 6 bases, and 16 bases lay between the germline ends. CDR1 and CDR2 from the germline V gene are GTSNPN and SVGIG (reference sequence). There are 13 residues in the CDR3. Only in-frame clones appear in the TCRdb table, and some are missing; sequencing was by immunoSEQ multiplex PCR. The table shows 150,000 to 200,000 clones, with approximately 79% occurring only once. This sequence was found in a woman in her 70s in a cohort exposed to, infected with or recovered from COVID-19 (not recorded which). This chain links TRBV30 with TRBJ1-2; tentative D call: TRBD1 (5 bases). The sample comprised PBMCs or T cells enriched from blood (not recorded which). The CDR3 protein is CAWGGHTWDGYTF. CDR3 DNA sequence: TGTGCCTGGGGAGGACACACCTGGGATGGCTACACCTTC.